The source of this T cell receptor (beta chain) is a study of identical twins. This clonotype appeared a few times. A single record per CDR3 protein comes from TCRdb applying MiXCR to the 5' RACE reads. The profile shows 600,000 to 800,000 distinct CDR3 sequences, roughly 20% of them singletons. The CDR3 totals 14 residues. V gave up 7 bases and J gave up 8 bases, with 21 bases separating them. Germline CDR1 reads SGHNT; CDR2 reads YYREEE (reference sequence). These same records also appear under a second study, on T cells expressing NK-cell markers.

The sample was PBMCs. This sequence was found in a young woman in good health. The chain recombines TRBV5-4 with TRBJ1-2; D might be TRBD1 (6 bases). The CDR3 here is CASGYSHRESGYTF. The CDR3 DNA reads TGTGCCAGCGGATACAGTCACAGGGAGTCAGGCTACACCTTC.